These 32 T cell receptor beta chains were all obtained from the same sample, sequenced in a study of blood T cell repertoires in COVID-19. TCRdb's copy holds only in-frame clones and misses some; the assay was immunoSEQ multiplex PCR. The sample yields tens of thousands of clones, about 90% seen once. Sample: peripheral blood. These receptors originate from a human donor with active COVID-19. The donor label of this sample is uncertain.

As DNA, the CDR3 is TGTGCCAGCAGTTTACAGGGTCAATTAGAGACCCAGTACTTC. This translates into CASSLQGQLETQYF. V is TRBV28 and J is TRBJ2-5, with D perhaps TRBD1 (5 bases). V was trimmed by 2 bases and J by 4 bases, leaving 11 bases between them. The germline CDR1 and CDR2 sequences are MDHEN and SYDVKM. CDR3 length equals 14 residues.

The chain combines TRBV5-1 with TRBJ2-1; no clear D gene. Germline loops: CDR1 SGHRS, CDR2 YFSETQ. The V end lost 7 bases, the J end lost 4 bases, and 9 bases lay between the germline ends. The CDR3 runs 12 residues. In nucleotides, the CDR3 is TGCGCCAGCCGCTCCGGGTACAATGAGCAGTTCTTC. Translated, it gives CASRSGYNEQFF.

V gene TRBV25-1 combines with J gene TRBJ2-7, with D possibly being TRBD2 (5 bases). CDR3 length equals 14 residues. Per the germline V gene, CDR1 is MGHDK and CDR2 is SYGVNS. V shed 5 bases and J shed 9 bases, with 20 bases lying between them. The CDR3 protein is CASSWAGLSVRQYF. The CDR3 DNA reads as TGTGCCAGCAGTTGGGCGGGCCTCTCGGTGAGGCAGTACTTC.

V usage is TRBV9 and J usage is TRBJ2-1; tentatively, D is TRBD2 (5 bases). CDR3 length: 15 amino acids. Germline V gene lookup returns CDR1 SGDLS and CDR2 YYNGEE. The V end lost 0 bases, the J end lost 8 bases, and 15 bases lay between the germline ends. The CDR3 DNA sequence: TGTGCCAGCAGCGTAGAAGGTCTCGTCGGGGATGAGCAGTTCTTC. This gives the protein CASSVEGLVGDEQFF. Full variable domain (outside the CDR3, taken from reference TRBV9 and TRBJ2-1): DSGVTQTPKHLITATGQRVTLRCSPRSGDLSVYWYQQSLDQGLQFLIQYYNGEERAKGNILERFSAQQFPDLHSELNLSSLELGDSALYFCASSVEGLVGDEQFFGPGTRLTVL.

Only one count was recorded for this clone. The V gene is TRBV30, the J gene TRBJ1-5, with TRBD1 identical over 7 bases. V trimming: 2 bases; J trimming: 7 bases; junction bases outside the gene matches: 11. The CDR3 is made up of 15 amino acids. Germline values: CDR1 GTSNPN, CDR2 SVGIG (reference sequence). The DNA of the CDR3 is TGTGCCTGGAGTCCCCGCCAGGGGGTTAGGCAGCCCCAGCATTTT. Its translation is CAWSPRQGVRQPQHF.

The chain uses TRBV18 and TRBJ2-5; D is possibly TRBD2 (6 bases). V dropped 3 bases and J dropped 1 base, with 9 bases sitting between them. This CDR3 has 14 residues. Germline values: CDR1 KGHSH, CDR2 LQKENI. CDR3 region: CASSPPGLQETQYF. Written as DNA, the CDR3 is TGTGCCAGCTCACCCCCGGGACTCCAAGAGACCCAGTACTTC.

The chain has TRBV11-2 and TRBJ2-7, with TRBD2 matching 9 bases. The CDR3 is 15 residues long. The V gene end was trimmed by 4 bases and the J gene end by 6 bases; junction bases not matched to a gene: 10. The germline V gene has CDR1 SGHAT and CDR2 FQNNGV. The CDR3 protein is CASSSSSGESAEQYF. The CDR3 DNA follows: TGTGCCAGCAGCTCTTCTAGCGGGGAGAGCGCCGAGCAGTACTTC.

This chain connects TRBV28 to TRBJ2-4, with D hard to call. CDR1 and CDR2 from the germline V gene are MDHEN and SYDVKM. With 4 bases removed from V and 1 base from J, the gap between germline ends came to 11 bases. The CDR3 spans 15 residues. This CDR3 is CASSSTPSAKNIQYF. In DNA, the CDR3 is TGTGCCAGCAGTTCAACTCCCTCGGCCAAAAACATTCAGTACTTC.

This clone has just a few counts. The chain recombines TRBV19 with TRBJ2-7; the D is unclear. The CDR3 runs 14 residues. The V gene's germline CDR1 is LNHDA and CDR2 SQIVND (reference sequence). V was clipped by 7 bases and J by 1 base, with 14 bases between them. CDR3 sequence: CASKLAVASYEQYF. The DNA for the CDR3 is TGTGCCAGTAAGTTGGCAGTAGCATCCTACGAGCAGTACTTC.

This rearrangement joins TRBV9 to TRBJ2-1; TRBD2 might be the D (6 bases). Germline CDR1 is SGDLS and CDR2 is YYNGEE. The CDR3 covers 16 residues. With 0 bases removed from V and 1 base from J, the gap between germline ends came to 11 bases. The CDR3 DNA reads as TGTGCCAGCAGCGTAGTATCGGGAGTGTCCTACAATGAGCAGTTCTTC. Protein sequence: CASSVVSGVSYNEQFF.

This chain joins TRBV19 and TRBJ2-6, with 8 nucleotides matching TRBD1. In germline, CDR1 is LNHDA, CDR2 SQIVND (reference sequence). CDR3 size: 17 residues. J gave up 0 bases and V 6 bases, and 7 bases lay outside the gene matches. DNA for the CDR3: TGTGCCAGTAGAAAGGGACAGGTTAGCTCTGGGGCCAACGTCCTGACTTTC. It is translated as CASRKGQVSSGANVLTF.

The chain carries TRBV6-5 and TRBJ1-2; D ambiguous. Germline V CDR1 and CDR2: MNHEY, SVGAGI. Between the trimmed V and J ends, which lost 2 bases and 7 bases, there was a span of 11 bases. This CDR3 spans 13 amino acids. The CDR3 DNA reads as TGTGCCAGCAGTTACGAACCCGGTAGTGGCTACACCTTC. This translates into CASSYEPGSGYTF.

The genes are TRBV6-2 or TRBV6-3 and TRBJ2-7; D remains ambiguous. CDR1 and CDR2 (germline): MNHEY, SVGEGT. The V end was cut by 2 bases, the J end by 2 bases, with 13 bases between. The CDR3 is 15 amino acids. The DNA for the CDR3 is TGTGCCAGCAGTTACCAATCTCTCCCGGCCTACGAGCAGTACTTC. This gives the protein CASSYQSLPAYEQYF.

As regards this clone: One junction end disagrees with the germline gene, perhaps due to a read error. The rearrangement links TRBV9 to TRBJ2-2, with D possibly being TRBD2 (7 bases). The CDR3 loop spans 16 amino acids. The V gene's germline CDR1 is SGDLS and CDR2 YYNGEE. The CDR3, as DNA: TGTGCCAGCAGCGTACGACCAACCAGTGGGGAGGGGGGGCTGTTTTTT. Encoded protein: CASSVRPTSGEGGLFF.

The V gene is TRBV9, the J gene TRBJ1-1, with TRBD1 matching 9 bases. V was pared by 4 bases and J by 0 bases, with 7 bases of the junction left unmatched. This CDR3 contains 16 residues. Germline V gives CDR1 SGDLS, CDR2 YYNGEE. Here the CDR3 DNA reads TGTGCCAGCAGCATTGGACAGGGGAGTATGAACACTGAAGCTTTCTTT. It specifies CASSIGQGSMNTEAFF.

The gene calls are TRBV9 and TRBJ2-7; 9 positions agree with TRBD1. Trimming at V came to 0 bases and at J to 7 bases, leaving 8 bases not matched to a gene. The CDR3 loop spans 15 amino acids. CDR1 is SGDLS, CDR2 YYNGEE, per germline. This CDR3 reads CASSVEPGQGREQYF. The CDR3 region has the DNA TGTGCCAGCAGCGTAGAACCGGGACAGGGTAGAGAGCAGTACTTC.

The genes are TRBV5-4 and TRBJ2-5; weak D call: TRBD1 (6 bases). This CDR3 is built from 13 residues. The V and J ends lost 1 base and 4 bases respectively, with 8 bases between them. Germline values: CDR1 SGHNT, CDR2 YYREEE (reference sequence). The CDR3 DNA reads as TGTGCCAGCAGCTTGCGAGGGGGAGAGACCCAGTACTTC. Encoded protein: CASSLRGGETQYF.

CDR3 loop: CASSPRWGAYEQYF. DNA of the CDR3: TGTGCCAGCAGTCCCAGGTGGGGGGCCTACGAGCAGTACTTC. The J gene is TRBJ2-7, the V gene TRBV27; D may be TRBD2 (6 bases). The V and J ends lost 5 bases and 2 bases respectively, with 13 bases between them. Germline values: CDR1 MNHEY, CDR2 SMNVEV (reference sequence). The CDR3 covers 14 residues.

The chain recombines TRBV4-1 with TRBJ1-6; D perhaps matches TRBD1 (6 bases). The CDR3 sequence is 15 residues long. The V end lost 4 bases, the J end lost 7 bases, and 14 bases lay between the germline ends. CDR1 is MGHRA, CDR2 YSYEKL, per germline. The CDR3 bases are TGCGCCAGCAGCCCGTTTGGACAGACAAATTCACCCCTCCACTTT. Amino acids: CASSPFGQTNSPLHF.

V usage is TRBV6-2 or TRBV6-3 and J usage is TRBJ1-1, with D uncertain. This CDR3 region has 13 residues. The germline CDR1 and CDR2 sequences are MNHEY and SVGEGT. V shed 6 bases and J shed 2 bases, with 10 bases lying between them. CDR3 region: CASSDQDNTEAFF. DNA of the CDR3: TGTGCCAGCAGCGACCAGGATAACACTGAAGCTTTCTTT.

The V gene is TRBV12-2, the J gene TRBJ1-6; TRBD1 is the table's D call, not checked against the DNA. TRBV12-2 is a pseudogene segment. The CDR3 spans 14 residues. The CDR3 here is CASRSNPDNSPLHF. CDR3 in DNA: TGTGCAAGTCGCTCAAACCCAGATAATTCACCCCTCCACTTT.

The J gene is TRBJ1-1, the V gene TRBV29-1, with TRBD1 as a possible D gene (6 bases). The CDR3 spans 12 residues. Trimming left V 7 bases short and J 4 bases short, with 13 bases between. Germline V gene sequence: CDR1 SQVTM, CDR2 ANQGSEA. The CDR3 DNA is TGCAGCGCCGGGGACACTCTCACTGAAGCTTTCTTT. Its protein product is CSAGDTLTEAFF.

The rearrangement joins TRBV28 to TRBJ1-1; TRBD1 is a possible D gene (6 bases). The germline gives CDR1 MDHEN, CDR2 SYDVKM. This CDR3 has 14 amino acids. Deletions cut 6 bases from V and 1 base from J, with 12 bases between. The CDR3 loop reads CASRPTGWNTEAFF. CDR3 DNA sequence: TGTGCCAGCAGACCGACAGGTTGGAACACTGAAGCTTTCTTT.

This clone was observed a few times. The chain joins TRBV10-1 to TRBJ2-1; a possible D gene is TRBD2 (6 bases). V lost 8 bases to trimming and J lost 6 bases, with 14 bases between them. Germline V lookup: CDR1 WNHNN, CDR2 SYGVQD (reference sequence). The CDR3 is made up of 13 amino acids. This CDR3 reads CASRDSLANEQFF. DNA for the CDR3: TGCGCCAGCCGGGACTCCCTAGCCAATGAGCAGTTCTTC.

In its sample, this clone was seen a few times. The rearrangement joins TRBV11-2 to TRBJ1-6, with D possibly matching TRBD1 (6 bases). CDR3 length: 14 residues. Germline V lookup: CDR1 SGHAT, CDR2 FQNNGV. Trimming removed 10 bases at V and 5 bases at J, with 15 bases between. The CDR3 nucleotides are TGTGCCACCGTCAGGGGCTGGGATAATTCACCCCTCCACTTT. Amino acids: CATVRGWDNSPLHF.

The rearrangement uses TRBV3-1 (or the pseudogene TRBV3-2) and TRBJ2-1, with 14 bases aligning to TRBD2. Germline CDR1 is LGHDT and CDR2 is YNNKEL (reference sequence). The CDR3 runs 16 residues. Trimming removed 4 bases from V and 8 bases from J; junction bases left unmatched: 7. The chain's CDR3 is CASSRGTSGSPHEQFF. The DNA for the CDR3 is TGTGCCAGCAGCCGCGGGACTAGCGGGAGCCCGCATGAGCAGTTCTTC.

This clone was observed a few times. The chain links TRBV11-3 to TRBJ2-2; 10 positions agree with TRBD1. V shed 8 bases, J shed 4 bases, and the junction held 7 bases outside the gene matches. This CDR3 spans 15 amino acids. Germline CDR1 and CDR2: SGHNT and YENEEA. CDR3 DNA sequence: TGTGCCAGCCGTGGACAGGGGGTTAGCACCGGGGAGCTGTTTTTT. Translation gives CASRGQGVSTGELFF.

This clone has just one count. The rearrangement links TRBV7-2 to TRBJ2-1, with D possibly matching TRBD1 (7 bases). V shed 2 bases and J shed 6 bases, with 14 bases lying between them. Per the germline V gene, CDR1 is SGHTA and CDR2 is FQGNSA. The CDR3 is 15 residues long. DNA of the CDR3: TGTGCCAGCAGCTTACCTCAGGGGGGAGTCAATGAGCAGTTCTTC. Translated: CASSLPQGGVNEQFF.

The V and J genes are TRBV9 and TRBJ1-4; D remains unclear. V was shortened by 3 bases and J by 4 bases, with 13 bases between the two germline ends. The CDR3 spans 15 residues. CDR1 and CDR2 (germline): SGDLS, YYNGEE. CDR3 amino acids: CASSASRGFNEKLFF. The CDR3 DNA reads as TGTGCCAGCAGCGCCTCGCGGGGATTTAATGAAAAACTGTTTTTT.

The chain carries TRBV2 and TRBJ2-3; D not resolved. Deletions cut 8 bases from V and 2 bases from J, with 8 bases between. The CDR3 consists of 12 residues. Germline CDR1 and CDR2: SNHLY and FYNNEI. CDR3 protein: CASGLATDTQYF. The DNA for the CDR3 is TGTGCCAGCGGGTTAGCCACAGATACGCAGTATTTT.

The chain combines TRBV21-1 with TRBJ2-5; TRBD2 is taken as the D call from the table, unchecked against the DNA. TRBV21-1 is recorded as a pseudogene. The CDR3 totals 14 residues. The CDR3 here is CATPGLAVQETQYF. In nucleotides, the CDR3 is TGTGCCACCCCTGGGCTAGCGGTACAAGAGACCCAGTACTTC.

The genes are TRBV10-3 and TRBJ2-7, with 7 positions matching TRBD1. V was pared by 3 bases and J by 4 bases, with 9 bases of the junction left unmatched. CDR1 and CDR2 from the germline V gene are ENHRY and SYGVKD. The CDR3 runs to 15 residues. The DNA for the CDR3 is TGTGCCATCAGTGAAAACAGGGGCGGAAGGTACGAGCAGTACTTC. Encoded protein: CAISENRGGRYEQYF.